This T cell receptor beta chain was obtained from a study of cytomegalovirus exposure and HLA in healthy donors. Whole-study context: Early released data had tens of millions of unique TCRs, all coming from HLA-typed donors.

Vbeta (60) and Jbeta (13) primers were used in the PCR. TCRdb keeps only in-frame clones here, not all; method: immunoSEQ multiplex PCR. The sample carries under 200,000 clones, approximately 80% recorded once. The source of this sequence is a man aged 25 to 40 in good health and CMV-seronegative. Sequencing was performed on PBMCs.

For the CDR3, the DNA is TGTGCCAGCAGCCCCCTTTCGTCAGGGAGCAATCAGCCCCAGCATTTT. Translating gives CASSPLSSGSNQPQHF. The chain uses TRBV28 and TRBJ1-5, with D perhaps TRBD1 (5 bases). From germline, CDR1 is MDHEN and CDR2 SYDVKM. The CDR3 is 16 residues long. The germline V and J ends were trimmed by 6 bases and 1 base, with 16 bases remaining between them.